This TCR beta chain was sequenced in a study of CD8+ T cells in alopecia areata. Study conclusions and caveats: With tofacitinib ongoing, many expanded lesional clones persisted in both scalp and blood. Expanded CD8+ clones among the top 100, and scalp clonality, were significantly decreased by tofacitinib.

Stated treatment: oral pan-JAK inhibitor, 5-10 mg twice daily. Lesional scalp punch biopsies and peripheral blood came from alopecia areata patients. Notes on this clone: Antigen: not known.

The CDR3 is 15 residues long. CDR1 is MNHEY, CDR2 SVGAGI, per germline. V lost 6 bases, J lost 2 bases, and 16 bases lay in between. cDNA reverse transcribed from extracted RNA served as the sequencing template. The assay was immunoSEQ multiplex PCR, and TCRdb's table has in-frame clones only and misses some. The sample records about 42,000 clones, around 71% being singletons. Sequenced here: CD8+ T cells sorted from blood, sampled at week 4, from a patient treated with tofacitinib. The V and J genes are TRBV6-5 and TRBJ2-5; D may be TRBD1 or TRBD2 (6 bases each). The TCR originated in a human donor with alopecia areata. The chain's CDR3 is CASSSGGGLQETQYF. The CDR3 DNA reads TGTGCCAGCAGCTCTGGAGGGGGGCTGCAAGAGACCCAGTACTTC.